This entry concerns a single TCR beta chain. Profiling relied on immunoSEQ multiplex PCR, and the TCRdb table lists in-frame clones only, not all of them. The top ten hold about 1.6% of the sample, which has almost 250,000 clones, 86% seen once. This specimen belongs to a study of blood T cell repertoires in COVID-19. This receptor was obtained from a woman aged 55-70 years who had recovered from COVID-19. The sequenced sample was peripheral blood.

The CDR3 region is CAGEDSSDYGYTF. The CDR3 DNA reads TGTGCCGGGGAGGACTCTTCAGACTATGGCTACACCTTC. The chain links TRBV7-2 to TRBJ1-2; no definite D call. Germline V gene data show CDR1 as SGHTA and CDR2 as FQGNSA. V was trimmed by 11 bases and J by 3 bases, leaving 16 bases between them. There are 13 residues in the CDR3.